A single sample gave rise to the 27 T cell receptor beta chains below, sequenced in a study of human T cells and chemical hapten exposure. MiXCR, applied by TCRdb to the RACE reads, yields one record per CDR3 protein. The sample lists tens of thousands of distinct CDR3 sequences; 10% to 11% were seen once. Time point meaning: pre-sensitization, week 0. Indicated treatment: therapeutic diphenylcyclopropenone sensitization with weekly scalp DPC. Sequenced here: whole blood, sampled in connection with sensitization to the hapten diphenylcyclopropenone (DPC). These receptors all stem from a woman aged 50 to 60 with alopecia areata. Some clones in this sample may be carry-over from other donors' samples.

The chain recombines TRBV28 with TRBJ2-3; TRBD2 matches 8 bases. The CDR3 spans 15 residues. Germline trimming cut 2 bases from V and 5 bases from J; bases unmatched to any gene: 6. Germline V lookup: CDR1 MDHEN, CDR2 SYDVKM. The CDR3, as DNA: TGTGCCAGCAGTTTAAGCGGGAGTGGAAGAGATACGCAGTATTTT. This gives the protein CASSLSGSGRDTQYF.

This clonotype has only a few counts. This sequence joins TRBV5-8 and TRBJ2-5; perhaps TRBD2 as D (5 bases). Per the germline V gene, CDR1 is SGHTS and CDR2 is YDEGEE. Trimming stripped 0 bases from V and 6 bases from J, with 12 bases between. This CDR3 region has 14 residues. The CDR3 DNA reads TGTGCCAGCAGCTTGGAGTCTGGGAGAAAGACCCAGTACTTC. This gives the protein CASSLESGRKTQYF.

V is TRBV7-9 and J is TRBJ2-1, with 10 bases lining up with TRBD1. The CDR3 is made up of 15 amino acids. With V trimmed by 7 bases and J by 6 bases, 9 bases remained unmatched. Germline V gene data show CDR1 as SEHNR and CDR2 as FQNEAQ (reference sequence). CDR3 in DNA: TGTGCCAGCACCCTTGGGACAGGGGAGTCCAATGAGCAGTTCTTC. Translating it yields CASTLGTGESNEQFF.

This clonotype was counted between two and nine times. In DNA, the CDR3 is TGTGCCAGCAGTTTAAGAGCCCCCGCCGGACTAGCGTCTTTCTTC. Protein: CASSLRAPAGLASFF. The chain uses TRBV28 and TRBJ2-1; TRBD2 aligns across 9 bases. Looked up from germline, CDR1 is MDHEN and CDR2 is SYDVKM. The CDR3 sequence is 15 residues long. Germline trimming cut 2 bases from V and 16 bases from J; bases unmatched to any gene: 15.

This chain connects TRBV7-9 to TRBJ1-1; D gene uncertain. The germline V and J ends were trimmed by 1 base and 3 bases, with 6 bases remaining between them. Per germline, CDR1 SEHNR and CDR2 FQNEAQ (reference sequence). There are 13 residues in the CDR3. The CDR3 DNA sequence: TGTGCCAGCAGCTTAGGACCCTACACTGAAGCTTTCTTT. Translating gives CASSLGPYTEAFF.

This chain uses TRBV7-6 with TRBJ2-1, with TRBD2 matching 10 bases. Per germline, CDR1 SGHVS and CDR2 FNYEAQ. The CDR3 consists of 16 residues. V shed 3 bases, J shed 5 bases, and the junction held 7 bases outside the gene matches. The CDR3 DNA reads as TGTGCCAGCAGCTTTACCGGGACTAGCGCGAACAATGAGCAGTTCTTC. Translated: CASSFTGTSANNEQFF.

This clonotype was picked up many times. V is TRBV7-2 and J is TRBJ2-2; 7 nucleotides match TRBD1. The CDR3 sequence is 14 residues long. Germline V CDR1 and CDR2: SGHTA, FQGNSA. Unmatched junction bases numbered 1, after V lost 6 bases and J lost 0 bases. The CDR3 region is CASRGTANTGELFF. For the CDR3, the DNA is TGTGCCAGCAGAGGGACAGCGAACACCGGGGAGCTGTTTTTT.

As for this clonotype: The junction shows a germline mismatch at one end, possibly a read error. The chain joins TRBV24-1 to TRBJ2-1; D is unresolved. Germline assignment: CDR1 KGHDR and CDR2 SFDVKD. This CDR3 region has 15 residues. CDR3 sequence: CTTSVSRPGYNEQFF. For the CDR3, the DNA is TGTACCACCAGTGTCTCACGCCCCGGTTACAATGAGCAGTTCTTC.

This CDR3 is CASSYASGTGGSRGYTF. DNA of the CDR3: TGTGCCAGCAGTTACGCCTCCGGGACAGGGGGCAGTCGTGGCTACACCTTC. The J gene is TRBJ1-2, the V gene TRBV6-5; 12 positions agree with TRBD1. The V segment lost 2 bases and the J segment 7 bases; nucleotides outside the gene matches: 11. Germline V gives CDR1 MNHEY, CDR2 SVGAGI. The CDR3 sequence is 17 residues long.

Written as DNA, the CDR3 is TGCAGCGTTCTCCCCCGGACAGCGGCAGAGACCCAGTACTTC. Translation: CSVLPRTAAETQYF. The J gene is TRBJ2-5, the V gene TRBV29-1; possible D gene TRBD1, 6 bases. The CDR3 runs 14 residues. V lost 5 bases to trimming and J lost 4 bases, with 17 bases between them. The V gene's germline CDR1 is SQVTM and CDR2 ANQGSEA.

The chain has TRBV12-3 or TRBV12-4 and TRBJ1-6; no firm D call. The CDR3 extends over 13 amino acids. The V and J ends lost 6 bases and 6 bases respectively, with 9 bases between them. The DNA for the CDR3 is TGTGCCAGCAGCCGTACTCCTAATTCACCCCTCCACTTT. Translating it yields CASSRTPNSPLHF.

This chain joins TRBV7-4 and TRBJ1-5, with D unclear. CDR3 length: 12 amino acids. The V end lost 2 bases, the J end lost 4 bases, and 3 bases lay between the germline ends. CDR1 SGHVT and CDR2 SQSDAQ come from the germline V gene. This CDR3 is CASSLQNQPQHF. As DNA, the CDR3 is TGTGCCAGCAGCTTACAGAATCAGCCCCAGCATTTT.

This clonotype was seen at least ten times. This chain connects TRBV5-1 to TRBJ2-2; TRBD2 matches 12 bases. CDR1 is SGHRS and CDR2 is YFSETQ in the germline V gene. The CDR3 is made up of 17 amino acids. J gave up 0 bases and V 4 bases, and 4 bases lay outside the gene matches. The CDR3 DNA reads TGCGCCAGCAGCCGCAGGACTAGCGGGGCGAACACCGGGGAGCTGTTTTTT. Amino acids: CASSRRTSGANTGELFF.

V is TRBV5-1 and J is TRBJ2-1, with 8 bases matching TRBD2. Germline assignment: CDR1 SGHRS and CDR2 YFSETQ. The CDR3 contains 14 residues. V lost 8 bases, J lost 2 bases, and 6 bases stayed unmatched. As DNA, the CDR3 is TGCGCCAGTCGAGCGGGAGAAACCTACAATGAGCAGTTCTTC. Its protein is CASRAGETYNEQFF. The variable domain in full, with the rest retrieved from reference TRBV5-1 and TRBJ2-1, is KAGVTQTPRYLIKTRGQQVTLSCSPISGHRSVSWYQQTPGQGLQFLFEYFSETQRNKGNFPGRFSGRQFSNSRSEMNVSTLELGDSALYLCASRAGETYNEQFFGPGTRLTVL.

The chain links TRBV7-9 to TRBJ1-1; D remains unclear. This CDR3 has 12 residues. CDR1 and CDR2 from the germline V gene are SEHNR and FQNEAQ (reference sequence). The V gene lost 5 bases and the J gene lost 6 bases, with 10 bases spanning the gap. The CDR3 loop reads CASSTGRSEAFF. The CDR3 nucleotides read TGTGCCAGCAGCACCGGGAGGTCTGAAGCTTTCTTT.

This chain connects TRBV5-1 to TRBJ2-7, with D hard to call. The germline V gene encodes CDR1 SGHRS and CDR2 YFSETQ. The V and J ends lost 1 base and 2 bases respectively, with 10 bases between them. The length of the CDR3 is 14 residues. For the CDR3, the DNA is TGCGCCAGCAGCTTGTCTCATTCTGCCTACGAGCAGTACTTC. Residues: CASSLSHSAYEQYF.

This clonotype was seen repeatedly, ten times or more. The V and J genes are TRBV12-3 or TRBV12-4 and TRBJ1-1; no firm D call. The CDR3 runs 13 residues. Deletions cut 2 bases from V and 4 bases from J, with 8 bases between. CDR3 DNA sequence: TGTGCCAGCAGTTTAATGATACCCACTGAAGCTTTCTTT. It specifies CASSLMIPTEAFF.

CDR3 nucleotides: TGTGCCAGCAGTGAAGCCCCGACCCTCCGGGTGCAGTTCTTC. Translation gives CASSEAPTLRVQFF. V gene TRBV6-1 combines with J gene TRBJ2-1; unclear D gene. CDR1 and CDR2 from the germline V gene are MNHNS and SASEGT. Trimming removed 0 bases from V and 12 bases from J, with 15 bases in between. The length of the CDR3 is 14 residues.

V gene TRBV19 combines with J gene TRBJ2-4; TRBD2 might be the D (6 bases). CDR1 LNHDA and CDR2 SQIVND come from the germline V gene (reference sequence). Trimming removed 7 bases from V and 1 base from J, with 11 bases in between. This CDR3 is built from 14 residues. As DNA, the CDR3 is TGTGCCAGTAACGGGGGTGAGGCCAAAAACATTCAGTACTTC. As protein: CASNGGEAKNIQYF.

This chain uses TRBV2 with TRBJ1-1, with D hard to call. CDR1 and CDR2 from the germline V gene are SNHLY and FYNNEI. The CDR3 length is 13 residues. The V end was cut by 3 bases, the J end by 2 bases, with 7 bases between. DNA for the CDR3: TGTGCCAGCAGTGACCGGCCTAACACTGAAGCTTTCTTT. Translating it yields CASSDRPNTEAFF.

This chain uses TRBV21-1 with TRBJ2-2; the D call TRBD1 from the table was never checked on the DNA. TRBV21-1 is shown as a pseudogene. The CDR3 spans 21 residues. In DNA form, the CDR3 reads TGTGCCAGCAGCAAAGCTTGGTGGGCGAAAAGGACAGGGGGCGCGGCCGGGGAGCTGTTTTTT. This encodes CASSKAWWAKRTGGAAGELFF.

This clonotype was counted between two and nine times. This chain joins TRBV4-1 and TRBJ2-3, with 9 bases fitting TRBD2. Germline V gene data show CDR1 as MGHRA and CDR2 as YSYEKL. Trimming removed 0 bases from V and 8 bases from J; junction bases left unmatched: 9. The CDR3 sequence is 16 residues long. In DNA, the CDR3 is TGCGCCAGCAGCCAAGACGCGAGACTAGCGGCGAGTACGCAGTATTTT. This codes for CASSQDARLAASTQYF.

This clonotype was observed at least ten times. J is TRBJ2-1 and V is TRBV5-4; D is unresolved. Trimming removed 3 bases from V and 7 bases from J, with 5 bases in between. The CDR3 is 11 residues long. Looked up from germline, CDR1 is SGHNT and CDR2 is YYREEE (reference sequence). For the CDR3, the DNA is TGTGCCAGCAGCTCGCGAAATGAGCAGTTCTTC. Residues: CASSSRNEQFF.

This clonotype was picked up many times. The chain employs TRBV5-4 and TRBJ2-1; 16 bases match TRBD2. V lost 4 bases to trimming and J lost 5 bases; unmatched junction nucleotides: 9. Per germline, CDR1 SGHNT and CDR2 YYREEE (reference sequence). The CDR3 sequence is 18 residues long. The chain's CDR3 is CASSLGLAGGPINNEQFF. CDR3 bases: TGTGCCAGCAGCCTGGGACTAGCGGGAGGGCCGATCAACAATGAGCAGTTCTTC.

This clonotype was detected ten times or more. The CDR3 loop reads CASSDGGSYEQYF. DNA of the CDR3: TGTGCCAGCAGCGACGGGGGTTCCTACGAGCAGTACTTC. The chain recombines TRBV6-1 with TRBJ2-7; D possibly corresponds to TRBD2 (6 bases). Trimming left V 6 bases short and J 1 base short, with 10 bases between. Germline V CDR1 and CDR2: MNHNS, SASEGT. The CDR3 has 13 residues.

The chain has TRBV5-1 and TRBJ1-4; the D is unclear. The ends were cut back, 0 bases at V and 8 bases at J, with 8 bases in the middle. The CDR3 has 13 amino acids. Germline lookup yields CDR1 SGHRS and CDR2 YFSETQ. The CDR3 sequence is CASSLATTEKLFF. In DNA form, the CDR3 reads TGCGCCAGCAGCTTGGCCACGACAGAAAAACTGTTTTTT. The full variable domain, with the rest looked up from reference TRBV5-1 and TRBJ1-4, is KAGVTQTPRYLIKTRGQQVTLSCSPISGHRSVSWYQQTPGQGLQFLFEYFSETQRNKGNFPGRFSGRQFSNSRSEMNVSTLELGDSALYLCASSLATTEKLFFGSGTQLSVL.

The J gene is TRBJ1-1, the V gene TRBV6-2 or TRBV6-3, with D possibly TRBD1 on 6 matching bases. The V gene's germline CDR1 is MNHEY and CDR2 SVGEGT. The V gene lost 6 bases and the J gene lost 1 base, with 9 bases spanning the gap. This CDR3 region has 13 residues. The CDR3 coding sequence is TGTGCCAGCAGGAAGACAGGGAACACTGAAGCTTTCTTT. It specifies CASRKTGNTEAFF.